The 6 T cell receptor beta chains below all came from one sample that was sequenced in a study of beta chain features in type 1 diabetes. Broader study findings: For Type 1 diabetes patients, all four CD4+ subsets carried TCRB CDR3s that were moderately but significantly shorter.

Since all of the isolated RNA was reverse transcribed, expressed TCRB transcripts were what got sequenced. The protocol was immunoSEQ multiplex PCR, while the TCRdb copy is restricted to in-frame clones and leaves out a portion. The sample carries roughly 180,000 clones, roughly 8% recorded once. These receptors have no known antigen. The source material was central memory CD4+ T cells from blood. The receptors stem from a man aged 18 to 29 with type 1 diabetes.

In its sample, this clone was seen a few times. The V and J genes are TRBV7-9 and TRBJ1-6; D not resolved. Germline assignment: CDR1 SEHNR and CDR2 FQNEAQ (reference sequence). The V and J ends lost 4 bases and 7 bases respectively, with 14 bases between them. The CDR3 has 15 amino acids. The CDR3 protein is CASSSYGERNSPLHF. For the CDR3, the DNA is TGTGCCAGCAGCTCCTACGGCGAGCGGAATTCACCCCTCCACTTT.

The chain couples TRBV14 to TRBJ2-7; D gene ambiguous. The CDR3 covers 13 residues. Deletions cut 4 bases from V and 12 bases from J, with 19 bases between. Germline lookup yields CDR1 SGHDN and CDR2 FVKESK. Here the CDR3 reads CASSPRTSESPYF. The CDR3 DNA reads TGTGCCAGCAGCCCTAGAACATCTGAGTCGCCGTACTTC.

The V gene is TRBV5-1, the J gene TRBJ2-3, with 11 nucleotides matching TRBD2. CDR1 and CDR2 (germline): SGHRS, YFSETQ. Trimming cost V 3 bases and J 6 bases; bases outside gene matches: 6. The CDR3 totals 15 residues. In DNA form, the CDR3 reads TGCGCCAGCAGCTCGGGACTAGCGGAGTTCGATACGCAGTATTTT. As protein: CASSSGLAEFDTQYF.

The chain employs TRBV30 and TRBJ2-7; TRBD2 is a possible D gene (6 bases). From germline, CDR1 is GTSNPN and CDR2 SVGIG (reference sequence). The CDR3 runs to 14 residues. Trimming removed 1 base at V and 7 bases at J, with 17 bases between. The CDR3 bases are TGTGCCTGGAGTGCCCCGGAGCGGGTCGGGGAGCAGTACTTC. It codes for CAWSAPERVGEQYF.

This sequence joins TRBV5-1 and TRBJ1-1; D gene unclear. The CDR3 is made up of 13 amino acids. Germline V gene data show CDR1 as SGHRS and CDR2 as YFSETQ. The germline V and J ends were trimmed by 4 bases and 1 base, with 8 bases remaining between them. The CDR3 protein is CASSDWRNTEAFF. The CDR3 DNA reads as TGCGCCAGCAGCGATTGGAGGAACACTGAAGCTTTCTTT.

Only a few counts were recorded for this clone. Written as DNA, the CDR3 is TGTGCCAGCAGTTTATACGGCGGGAACCGTGAGCAGTTCTTC. This encodes CASSLYGGNREQFF. The rearrangement links TRBV28 to TRBJ2-1; D possibly corresponds to TRBD2 (6 bases). CDR3 size: 14 residues. Germline loops: CDR1 MDHEN, CDR2 SYDVKM. Trimming stripped 1 base from V and 9 bases from J, with 13 bases between. The full variable domain, with the rest looked up from reference TRBV28 and TRBJ2-1, is DVKVTQSSRYLVKRTGEKVFLECVQDMDHENMFWYRQDPGLGLRLIYFSYDVKMKEKGDIPEGYSVSREKKERFSLILESASTNQTSMYLCASSLYGGNREQFFGPGTRLTVL.